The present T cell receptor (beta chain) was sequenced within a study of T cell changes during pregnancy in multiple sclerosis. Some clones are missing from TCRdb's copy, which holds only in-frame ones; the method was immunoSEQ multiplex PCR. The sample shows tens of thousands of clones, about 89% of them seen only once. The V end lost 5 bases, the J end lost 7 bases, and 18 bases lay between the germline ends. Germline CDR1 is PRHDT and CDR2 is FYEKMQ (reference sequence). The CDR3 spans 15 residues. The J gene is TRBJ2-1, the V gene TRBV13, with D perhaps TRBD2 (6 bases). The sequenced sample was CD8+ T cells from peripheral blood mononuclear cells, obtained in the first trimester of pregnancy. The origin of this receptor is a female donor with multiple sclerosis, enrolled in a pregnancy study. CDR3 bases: TGTGCCAGCAGCCTCGGGAGCGCTGGGAGTAATGAGCAGTTCTTC. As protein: CASSLGSAGSNEQFF.